This T cell receptor beta chain was profiled in a study of CD4+ T cells in melanoma (dated 2022 in TCRdb). Study-wide context: Neoantigen-specific CD4+ T cells in human melanoma were what the study investigated.

As for this clone: The clone's antigen remains unknown. Base-call qualities are not available, and no considerably larger clone is one nucleotide away.

The method behind the library was the immunoSEQ multiplex PCR assay. TCRdb holds this immuneACCESS table with in-frame rearrangements only. Some clones are missing; in checked studies, unresolved V genes explain under half, and the rest has no known cause. This sample comprises around 100,000 clones, about 92% of them detected only once. The top ten clones comprise less than 4% of the sample. After removal of 0 bases from V and 6 bases from J, the junction retains 5 bases not matched to a gene. The CDR3 goes from the cysteine to the phenylalanine over 15 residues. Only the CDR3 portion is preserved as DNA: 45 bases, with reading frame beginning at the first base. The germline V gene encodes CDR1 LGHNA and CDR2 YSLEER. Patients with melanoma were used as donors. Broader findings and caveats from the paper: Neoantigen-specific CD4+ T cells were reported to be correlated with the function of CD8+ T cells, macrophages and B cells. Neoantigen-specific CD4+ T cells in melanoma were reported to have a range of differentiation states.

The clonotype was recovered from a human donor with melanoma. Material: peripheral blood. Recombination connected TRBV4-3 to TRBJ2-4, with 7 middle bases fitting TRBD1. The nucleotide sequence is TGCGCCAGCAGCCAAGAAAGGAACAGGGGAAACATTCAGTACTTC. It codes for CASSQERNRGNIQYF.